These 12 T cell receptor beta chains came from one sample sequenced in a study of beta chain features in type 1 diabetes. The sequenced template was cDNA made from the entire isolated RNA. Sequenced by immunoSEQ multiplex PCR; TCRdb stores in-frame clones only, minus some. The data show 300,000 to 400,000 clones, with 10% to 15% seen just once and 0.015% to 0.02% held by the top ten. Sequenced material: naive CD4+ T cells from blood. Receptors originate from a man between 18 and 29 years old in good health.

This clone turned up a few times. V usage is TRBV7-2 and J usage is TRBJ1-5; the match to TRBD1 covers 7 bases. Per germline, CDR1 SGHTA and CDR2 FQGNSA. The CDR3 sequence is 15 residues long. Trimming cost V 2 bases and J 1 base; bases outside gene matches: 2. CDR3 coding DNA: TGTGCCAGCAGCTTACGCAGGGGGAGCAATCAGCCCCAGCATTTT. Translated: CASSLRRGSNQPQHF.

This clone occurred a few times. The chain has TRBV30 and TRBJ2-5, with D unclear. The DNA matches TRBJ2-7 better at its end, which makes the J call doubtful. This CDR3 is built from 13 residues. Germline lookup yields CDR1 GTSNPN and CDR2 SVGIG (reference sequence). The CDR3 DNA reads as TGTGCCTGGACCACCCTGACTGGCAACGAGCAGTACTTC. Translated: CAWTTLTGNEQYF.

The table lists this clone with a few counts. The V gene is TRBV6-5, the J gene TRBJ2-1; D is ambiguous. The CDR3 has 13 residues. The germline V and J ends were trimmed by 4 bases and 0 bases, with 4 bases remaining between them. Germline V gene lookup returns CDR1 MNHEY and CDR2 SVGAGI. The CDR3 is CASSLDSYNEQFF. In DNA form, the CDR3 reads TGTGCCAGCAGTTTAGACTCCTACAATGAGCAGTTCTTC.

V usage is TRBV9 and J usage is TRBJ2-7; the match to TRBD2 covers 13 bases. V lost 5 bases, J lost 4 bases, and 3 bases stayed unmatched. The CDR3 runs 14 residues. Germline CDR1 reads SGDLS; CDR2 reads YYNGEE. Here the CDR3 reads CASSRTSGSYEQYF. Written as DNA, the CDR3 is TGTGCCAGCAGTCGGACTAGCGGGAGTTACGAGCAGTACTTC.

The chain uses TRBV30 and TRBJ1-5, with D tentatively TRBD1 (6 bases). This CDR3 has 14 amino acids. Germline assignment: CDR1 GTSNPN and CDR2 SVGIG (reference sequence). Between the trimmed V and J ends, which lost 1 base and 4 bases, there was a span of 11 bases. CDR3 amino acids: CAWSALQGNQPQHF. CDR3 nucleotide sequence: TGTGCCTGGAGTGCATTACAGGGTAATCAGCCCCAGCATTTT.

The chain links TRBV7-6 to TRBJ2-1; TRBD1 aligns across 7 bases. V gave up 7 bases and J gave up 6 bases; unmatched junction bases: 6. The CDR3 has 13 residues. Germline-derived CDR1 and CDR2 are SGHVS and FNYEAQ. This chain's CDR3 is CASTPGGGNEQFF. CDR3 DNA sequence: TGTGCCAGCACCCCAGGGGGTGGCAATGAGCAGTTCTTC.

The CDR3 loop reads CSVAGRENYEQYF. As DNA, the CDR3 is TGCAGCGTTGCCGGGCGGGAGAACTACGAGCAGTACTTC. V is TRBV29-1 and J is TRBJ2-7; the match to TRBD2 covers 7 bases. Germline loops: CDR1 SQVTM, CDR2 ANQGSEA. V gave up 4 bases and J gave up 3 bases; unmatched junction bases: 6. This CDR3 comprises 13 residues.

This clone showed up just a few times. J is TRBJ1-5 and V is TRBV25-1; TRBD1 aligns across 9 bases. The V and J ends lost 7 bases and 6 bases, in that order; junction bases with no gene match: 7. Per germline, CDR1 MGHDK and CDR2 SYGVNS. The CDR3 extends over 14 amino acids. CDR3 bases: TGTGCCAGCACCTCCGGGACAGGGTTTCAGCCCCAGCATTTT. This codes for CASTSGTGFQPQHF.

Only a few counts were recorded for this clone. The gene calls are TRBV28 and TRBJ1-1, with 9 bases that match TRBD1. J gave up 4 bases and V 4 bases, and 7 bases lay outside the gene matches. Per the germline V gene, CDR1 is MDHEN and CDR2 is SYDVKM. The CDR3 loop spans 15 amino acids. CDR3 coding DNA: TGTGCCAGCAGTTCCACAGGGGGCGGAAGCACTGAAGCTTTCTTT. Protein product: CASSSTGGGSTEAFF.

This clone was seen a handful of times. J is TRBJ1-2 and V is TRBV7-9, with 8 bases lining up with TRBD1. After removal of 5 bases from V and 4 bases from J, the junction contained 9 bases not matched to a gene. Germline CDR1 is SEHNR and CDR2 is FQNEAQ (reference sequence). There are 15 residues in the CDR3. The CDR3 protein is CASSIGQGTLYGYTF. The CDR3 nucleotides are TGTGCCAGCAGCATCGGACAGGGTACCCTCTATGGCTACACCTTC. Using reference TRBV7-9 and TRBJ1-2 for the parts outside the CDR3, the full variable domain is DTGVSQNPRHKITKRGQNVTFRCDPISEHNRLYWYRQTLGQGPEFLTYFQNEAQLEKSRLLSDRFSAERPKGSFSTLEIQRTEQGDSAMYLCASSIGQGTLYGYTFGSGTRLTVV.

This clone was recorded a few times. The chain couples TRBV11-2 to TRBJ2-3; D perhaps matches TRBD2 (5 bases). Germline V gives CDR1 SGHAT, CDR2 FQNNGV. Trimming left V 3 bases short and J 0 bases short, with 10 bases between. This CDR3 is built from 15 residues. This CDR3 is CASSLSPGSTDTQYF. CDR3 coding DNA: TGTGCCAGCAGCTTGTCCCCGGGGAGCACAGATACGCAGTATTTT.

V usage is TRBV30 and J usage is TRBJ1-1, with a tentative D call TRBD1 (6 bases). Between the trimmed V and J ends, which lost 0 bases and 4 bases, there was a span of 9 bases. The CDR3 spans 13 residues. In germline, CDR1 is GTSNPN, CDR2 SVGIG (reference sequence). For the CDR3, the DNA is TGTGCCTGGAGTGTAGGGGGTCGCACTGAAGCTTTCTTT. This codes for CAWSVGGRTEAFF.